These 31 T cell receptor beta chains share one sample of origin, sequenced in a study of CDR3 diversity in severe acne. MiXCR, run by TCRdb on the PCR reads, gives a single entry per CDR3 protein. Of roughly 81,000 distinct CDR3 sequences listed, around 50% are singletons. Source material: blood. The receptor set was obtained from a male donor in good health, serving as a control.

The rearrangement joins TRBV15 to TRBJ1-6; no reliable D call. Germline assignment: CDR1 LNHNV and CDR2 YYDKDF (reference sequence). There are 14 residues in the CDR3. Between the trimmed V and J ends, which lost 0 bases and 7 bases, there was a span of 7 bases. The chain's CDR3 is CATSRDPKNSPLHF. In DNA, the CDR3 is TGTGCCACCAGCAGAGATCCAAAAAATTCACCCCTCCACTTT.

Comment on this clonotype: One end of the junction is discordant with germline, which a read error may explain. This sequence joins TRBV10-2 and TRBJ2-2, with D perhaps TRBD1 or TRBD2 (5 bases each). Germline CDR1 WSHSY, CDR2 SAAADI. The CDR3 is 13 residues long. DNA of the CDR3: TGCGCCAGCAGTGAAGGGGAAACCGGGGAGCTGTTTTTC. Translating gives CASSEGETGELFF.

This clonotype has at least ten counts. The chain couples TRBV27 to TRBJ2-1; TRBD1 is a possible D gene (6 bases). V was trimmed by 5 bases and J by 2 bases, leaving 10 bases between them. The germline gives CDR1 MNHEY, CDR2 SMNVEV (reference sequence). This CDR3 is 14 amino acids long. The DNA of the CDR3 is TGTGCCAGCAGTCGCAGGGACACCTACAATGAGCAGTTCTTC. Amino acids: CASSRRDTYNEQFF.

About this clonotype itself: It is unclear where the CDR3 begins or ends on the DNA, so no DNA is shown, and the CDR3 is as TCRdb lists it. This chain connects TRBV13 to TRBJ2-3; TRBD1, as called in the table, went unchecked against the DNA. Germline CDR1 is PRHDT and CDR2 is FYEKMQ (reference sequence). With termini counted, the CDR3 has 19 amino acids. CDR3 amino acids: CASSFYICSVPESTDTQYF.

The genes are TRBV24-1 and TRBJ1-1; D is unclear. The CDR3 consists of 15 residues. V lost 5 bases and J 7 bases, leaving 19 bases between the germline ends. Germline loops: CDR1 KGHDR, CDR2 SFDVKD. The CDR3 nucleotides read TGTGCCACCAGTGCCCGGGCAGATGCGCACCTTGAAGCTTTCTTT. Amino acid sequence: CATSARADAHLEAFF.

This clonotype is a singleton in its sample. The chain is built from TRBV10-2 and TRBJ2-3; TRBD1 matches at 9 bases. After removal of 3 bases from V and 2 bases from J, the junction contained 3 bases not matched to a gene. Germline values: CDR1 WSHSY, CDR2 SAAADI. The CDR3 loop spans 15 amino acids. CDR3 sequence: CASSEQGAFTDTQYF. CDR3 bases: TGCGCCAGCAGTGAACAGGGGGCCTTCACAGATACGCAGTATTTT.

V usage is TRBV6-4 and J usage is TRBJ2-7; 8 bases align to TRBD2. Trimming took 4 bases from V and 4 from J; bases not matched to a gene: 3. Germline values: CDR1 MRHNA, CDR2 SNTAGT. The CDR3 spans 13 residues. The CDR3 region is CASSALAGYEQYF. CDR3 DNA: TGTGCCAGCAGTGCGCTAGCGGGTTACGAGCAGTACTTC.

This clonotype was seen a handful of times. DNA for the CDR3: TGTGCCAGCAGTTACAAAGGGGGCGGGAACACTGAAGCTTTCTTT. Translation: CASSYKGGGNTEAFF. V is TRBV6-5 and J is TRBJ1-1; 7 nucleotides align to TRBD1. From germline, CDR1 is MNHEY and CDR2 SVGAGI. Trimming removed 2 bases from V and 1 base from J; junction bases left unmatched: 4. This CDR3 is 15 amino acids long.

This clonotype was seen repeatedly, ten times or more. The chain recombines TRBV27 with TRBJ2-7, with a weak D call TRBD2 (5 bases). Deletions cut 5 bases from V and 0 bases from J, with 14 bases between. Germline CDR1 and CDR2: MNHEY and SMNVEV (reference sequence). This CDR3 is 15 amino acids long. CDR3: CASSTLTGNSYEQYF. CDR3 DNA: TGTGCCAGCAGTACGCTAACCGGGAACTCCTACGAGCAGTACTTC.

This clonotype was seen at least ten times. The CDR3 spells CASSPRWGGPDHEQFF. CDR3 coding DNA: TGTGCCAGCAGCCCACGGTGGGGGGGCCCCGACCATGAGCAGTTCTTC. J is TRBJ2-1 and V is TRBV3-1, with a tentative D call TRBD2 (7 bases). The CDR3 is made up of 16 amino acids. V gave up 4 bases and J gave up 8 bases, with 21 bases separating them. Germline CDR1 is LGHDT and CDR2 is YNNKEL (reference sequence).

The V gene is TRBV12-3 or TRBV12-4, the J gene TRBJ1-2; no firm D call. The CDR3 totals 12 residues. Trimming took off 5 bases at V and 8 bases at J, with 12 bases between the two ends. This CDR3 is CASSVQTGGYTF. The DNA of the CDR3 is TGTGCCAGCAGTGTTCAGACGGGGGGCTACACCTTC.

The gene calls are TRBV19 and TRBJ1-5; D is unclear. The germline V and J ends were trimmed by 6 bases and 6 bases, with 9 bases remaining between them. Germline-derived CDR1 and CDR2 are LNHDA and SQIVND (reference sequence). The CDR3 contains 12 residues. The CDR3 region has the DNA TGTGCCAGTAGCAAGATGAGTCAGCCCCAGCATTTT. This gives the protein CASSKMSQPQHF.

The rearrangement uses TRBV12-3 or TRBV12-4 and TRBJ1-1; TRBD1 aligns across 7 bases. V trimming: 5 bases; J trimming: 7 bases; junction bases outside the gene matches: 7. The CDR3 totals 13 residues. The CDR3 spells CASSPTGWSEAFF. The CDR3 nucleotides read TGTGCCAGCAGTCCGACAGGGTGGAGTGAAGCTTTCTTT.

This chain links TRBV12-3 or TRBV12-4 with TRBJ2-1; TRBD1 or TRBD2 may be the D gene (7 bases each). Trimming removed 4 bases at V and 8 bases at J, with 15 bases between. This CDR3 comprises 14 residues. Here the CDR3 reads CASSSGGAVDEQFF. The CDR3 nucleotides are TGTGCCAGCAGTTCAGGGGGGGCAGTAGATGAGCAGTTCTTC.

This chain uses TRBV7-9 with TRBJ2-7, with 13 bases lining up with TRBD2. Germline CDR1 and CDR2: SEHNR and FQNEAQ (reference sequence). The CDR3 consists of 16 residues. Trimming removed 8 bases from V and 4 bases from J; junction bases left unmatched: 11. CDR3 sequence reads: CASSPPGLAGKYEQYF. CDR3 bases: TGTGCCAGCTCACCCCCGGGACTAGCGGGAAAGTACGAGCAGTACTTC. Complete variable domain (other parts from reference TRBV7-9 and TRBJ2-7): DTGVSQNPRHKITKRGQNVTFRCDPISEHNRLYWYRQTLGQGPEFLTYFQNEAQLEKSRLLSDRFSAERPKGSFSTLEIQRTEQGDSAMYLCASSPPGLAGKYEQYFGPGTRLTVT.

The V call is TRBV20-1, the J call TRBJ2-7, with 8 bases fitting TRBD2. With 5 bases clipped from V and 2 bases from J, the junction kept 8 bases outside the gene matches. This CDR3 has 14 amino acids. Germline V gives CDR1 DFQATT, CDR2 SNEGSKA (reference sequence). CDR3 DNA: TGCAGTGCTCCGATAGCGGGATGGACCTACGAGCAGTACTTC. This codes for CSAPIAGWTYEQYF.

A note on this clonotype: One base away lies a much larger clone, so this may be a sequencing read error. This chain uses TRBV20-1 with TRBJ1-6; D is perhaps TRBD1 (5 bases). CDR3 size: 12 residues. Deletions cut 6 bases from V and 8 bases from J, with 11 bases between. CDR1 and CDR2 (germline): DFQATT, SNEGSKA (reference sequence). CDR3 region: CSAWGIDSPLHF. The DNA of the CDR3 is TGCAGTGCGTGGGGCATCGATTCACCCCTCCACTTT.

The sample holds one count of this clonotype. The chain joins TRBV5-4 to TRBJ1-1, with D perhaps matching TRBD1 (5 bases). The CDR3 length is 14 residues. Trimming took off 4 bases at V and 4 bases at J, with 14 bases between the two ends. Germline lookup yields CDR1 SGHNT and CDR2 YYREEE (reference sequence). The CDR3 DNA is TGTGCCAGCAGCAGCTCGGGGGAGATCACTGAAGCTTTCTTT. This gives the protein CASSSSGEITEAFF.

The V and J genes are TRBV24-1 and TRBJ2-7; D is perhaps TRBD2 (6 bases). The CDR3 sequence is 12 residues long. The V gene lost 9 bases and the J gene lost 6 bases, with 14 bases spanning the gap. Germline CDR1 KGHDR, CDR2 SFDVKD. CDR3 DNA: TGTGCCACCCAGGCGGGGCCGGGCGAGCAGTACTTC. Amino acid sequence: CATQAGPGEQYF.

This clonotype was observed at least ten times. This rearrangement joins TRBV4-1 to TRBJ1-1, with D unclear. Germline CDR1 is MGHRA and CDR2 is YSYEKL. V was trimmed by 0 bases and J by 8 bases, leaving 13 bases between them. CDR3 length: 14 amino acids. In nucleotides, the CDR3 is TGCGCCAGCAGCCAAGAAAAGTCGGGAGCCGAAGCTTTCTTT. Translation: CASSQEKSGAEAFF.

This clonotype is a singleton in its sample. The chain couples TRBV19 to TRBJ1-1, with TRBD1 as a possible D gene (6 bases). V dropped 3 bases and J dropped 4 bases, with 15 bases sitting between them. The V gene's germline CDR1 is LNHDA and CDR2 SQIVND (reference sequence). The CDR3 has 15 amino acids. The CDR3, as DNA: TGTGCCAGTAGTATGGCTTGGGGGCCGGGCACTGAAGCTTTCTTT. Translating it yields CASSMAWGPGTEAFF.

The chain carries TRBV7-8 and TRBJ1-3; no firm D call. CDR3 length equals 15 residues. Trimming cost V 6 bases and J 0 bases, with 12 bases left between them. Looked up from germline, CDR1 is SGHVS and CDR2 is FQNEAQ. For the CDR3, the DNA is TGTGCCAGCAGTTTACCGGGATACTCTGGAAACACCATATATTTT. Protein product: CASSLPGYSGNTIYF.

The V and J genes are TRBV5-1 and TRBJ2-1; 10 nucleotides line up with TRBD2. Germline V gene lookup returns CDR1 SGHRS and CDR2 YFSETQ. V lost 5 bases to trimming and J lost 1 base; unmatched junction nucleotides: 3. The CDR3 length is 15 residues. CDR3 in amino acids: CASSSGGRSYNEQFF. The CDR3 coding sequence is TGCGCCAGCAGTAGCGGGGGGAGGTCCTACAATGAGCAGTTCTTC.

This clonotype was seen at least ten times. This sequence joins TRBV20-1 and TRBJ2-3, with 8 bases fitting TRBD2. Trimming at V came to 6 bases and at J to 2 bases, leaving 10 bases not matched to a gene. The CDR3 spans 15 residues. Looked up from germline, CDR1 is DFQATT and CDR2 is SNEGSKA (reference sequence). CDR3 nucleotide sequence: TGCAGTGCCGCTACCGCGGGGGGCTACACAGATACGCAGTATTTT. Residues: CSAATAGGYTDTQYF.

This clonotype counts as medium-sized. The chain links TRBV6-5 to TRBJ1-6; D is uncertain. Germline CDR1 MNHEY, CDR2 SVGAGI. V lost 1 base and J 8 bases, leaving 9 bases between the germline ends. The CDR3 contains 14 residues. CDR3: CASSYFETDSPLHF. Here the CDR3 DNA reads TGTGCCAGCAGTTACTTCGAAACGGATTCACCCCTCCACTTT.

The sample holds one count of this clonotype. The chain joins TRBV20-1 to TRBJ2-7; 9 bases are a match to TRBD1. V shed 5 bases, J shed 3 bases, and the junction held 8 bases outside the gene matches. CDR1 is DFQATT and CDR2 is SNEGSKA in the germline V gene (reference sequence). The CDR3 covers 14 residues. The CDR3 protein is CSAEGGQGFYEQYF. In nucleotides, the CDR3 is TGCAGTGCTGAGGGCGGACAGGGGTTCTACGAGCAGTACTTC.

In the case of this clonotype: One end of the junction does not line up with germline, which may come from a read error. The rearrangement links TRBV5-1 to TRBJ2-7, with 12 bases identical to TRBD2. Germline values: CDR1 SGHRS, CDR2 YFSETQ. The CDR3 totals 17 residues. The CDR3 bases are TGCGCCAGCAGCTTGGCTAGCGGGAGGGCGGAGAGAGAGACCCAGTGCTTC. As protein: CASSLASGRAERETQCF.

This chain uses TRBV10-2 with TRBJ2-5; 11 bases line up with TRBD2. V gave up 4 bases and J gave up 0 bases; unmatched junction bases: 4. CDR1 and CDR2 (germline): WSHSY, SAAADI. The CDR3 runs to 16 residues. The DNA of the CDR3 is TGCGCCAGCAGTGGACTAGCGGGACTGTACCAAGAGACCCAGTACTTC. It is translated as CASSGLAGLYQETQYF.

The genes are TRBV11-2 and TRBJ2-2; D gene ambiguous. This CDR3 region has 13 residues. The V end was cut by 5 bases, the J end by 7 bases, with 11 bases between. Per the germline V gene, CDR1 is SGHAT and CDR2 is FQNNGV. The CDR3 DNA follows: TGTGCCAGCAGCGTCTACTCCGGCGGGGAGCTGTTTTTT. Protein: CASSVYSGGELFF.

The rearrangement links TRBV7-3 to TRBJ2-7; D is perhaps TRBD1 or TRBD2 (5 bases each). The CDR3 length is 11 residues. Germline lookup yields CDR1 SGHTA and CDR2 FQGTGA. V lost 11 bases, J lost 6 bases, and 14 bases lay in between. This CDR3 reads CALGAGGEQYF. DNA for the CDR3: TGTGCCCTCGGGGCTGGGGGCGAGCAGTACTTC.

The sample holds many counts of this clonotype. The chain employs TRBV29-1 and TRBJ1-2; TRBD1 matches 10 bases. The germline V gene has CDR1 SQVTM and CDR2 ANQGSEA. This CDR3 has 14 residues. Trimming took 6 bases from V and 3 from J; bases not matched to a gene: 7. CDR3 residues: CSVIRDRGDYGYTF. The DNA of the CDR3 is TGCAGCGTGATCCGGGACAGGGGTGACTATGGCTACACCTTC.